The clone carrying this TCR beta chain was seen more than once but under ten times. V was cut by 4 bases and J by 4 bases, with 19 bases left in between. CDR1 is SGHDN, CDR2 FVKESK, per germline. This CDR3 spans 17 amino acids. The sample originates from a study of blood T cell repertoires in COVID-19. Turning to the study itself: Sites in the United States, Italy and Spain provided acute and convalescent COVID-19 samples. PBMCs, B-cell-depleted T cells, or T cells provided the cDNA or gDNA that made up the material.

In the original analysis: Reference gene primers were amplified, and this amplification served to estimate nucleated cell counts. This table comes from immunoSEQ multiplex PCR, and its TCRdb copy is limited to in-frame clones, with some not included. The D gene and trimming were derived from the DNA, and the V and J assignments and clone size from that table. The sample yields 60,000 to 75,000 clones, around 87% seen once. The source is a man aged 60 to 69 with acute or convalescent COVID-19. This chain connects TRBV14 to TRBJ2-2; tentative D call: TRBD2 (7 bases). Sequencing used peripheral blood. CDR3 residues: CASSPLGGGAGTGELFF. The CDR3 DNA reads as TGTGCCAGCAGCCCCTTAGGGGGGGGCGCTGGCACCGGGGAGCTGTTTTTT.